This TCR beta chain was sequenced during a study of blood T cell repertoires in COVID-19. TCRdb's table, derived via immunoSEQ multiplex PCR, lists solely in-frame clones and lacks some. The sample has about 220,000 clones; 82% are singletons. Germline V gene data show CDR1 as WNHNN and CDR2 as SYGVQD (reference sequence). This CDR3 is built from 18 residues. The V segment lost 0 bases and the J segment 6 bases; nucleotides outside the gene matches: 10. Input material: peripheral blood. This chain links TRBV10-1 with TRBJ1-6; 8 nucleotides agree with TRBD1. The sequence was obtained from an elderly woman with acute or convalescent COVID-19. CDR3 bases: TGCGCCAGCAGTGAGTCCCAAGGACAGGGTTTGTTTAATTCACCCCTCCACTTT. The encoded protein is CASSESQGQGLFNSPLHF.